The subject of this entry is one TCR beta chain. This may stem from a read error, because a much larger clone lies one nucleotide away. This entry is derived from a study of blood T cells in healthy people across ages. The CDR3 runs 13 residues. The V end was cut by 7 bases, the J end by 2 bases, with 13 bases between. Germline loops: CDR1 SQVTM, CDR2 ANQGSEA. A J-beta primer mix and a sample-barcoded 5' primer were used in a second PCR of roughly 6 to 11 cycles. TCRdb itself ran the 5' RACE reads through MiXCR, one entry per CDR3 protein. In the table there are around 710,000 distinct CDR3 sequences, 35% to 45% of which are singletons.

Sequencing was done on a sample of blood. This chain connects TRBV29-1 to TRBJ2-3; D gene unclear. The receptor comes from a woman in her sixties in good health. The CDR3 DNA is TGCAGCGGACGACTTGGGGTCACAGATACGCAGTATTTT. Translating gives CSGRLGVTDTQYF.